This T cell receptor (beta chain) was captured in a study of beta chain features in type 1 diabetes. General observations from the study: Among all four CD4+ subsets, Type 1 diabetes patients had TCRB CDR3s that were moderately but significantly shorter. Comparison showed that naive, central memory and Treg TCRB repertoires appeared more similar among patients than among healthy donors.

Comments on this clone: Its antigen is unknown.

TCRB transcripts that were expressed got sequenced, as all of the isolated RNA had been reverse transcribed. Method: immunoSEQ multiplex PCR; TCRdb's copy keeps in-frame clones and lacks some. The table has 600,000 or so clones, over 12% seen once. Germline V gene lookup returns CDR1 DFQATT and CDR2 SNEGSKA (reference sequence). This CDR3 region has 11 residues. V lost 5 bases and J 4 bases, leaving 6 bases between the germline ends. Markers CD45RO/CCR7/CD25/CD127/CD95/CD27 served to sort CD4+ naive, central memory, regulatory and stem cell-like memory cells. Sequenced sample: naive CD4+ T cells from blood. This chain uses TRBV20-1 with TRBJ2-1; D unresolved. This sequence originates from a man between 18 and 35 years old with type 1 diabetes. DNA for the CDR3: TGCAGTGCTCACCGTTACAATGAGCAGTTCTTC. Translating it yields CSAHRYNEQFF.